This T cell receptor beta chain was captured in a study of blood T cell repertoires in COVID-19. Germline CDR1 is SGHTA and CDR2 is FQGTGA. V was trimmed by 3 bases and J by 7 bases, leaving 15 bases between them. The CDR3 length is 15 residues. Authors' data handling: By means of reference gene primer amplification, nucleated cell counts were estimated. Data came from immunoSEQ multiplex PCR; TCRdb stores just in-frame clones and leaves some out. The D gene and trimming were derived from the DNA, and the V and J assignments and clone size from that table. The profile shows about 26,000 clones, 75% to 85% of them singletons.

The sequence was collected from a man older than 75 with active or convalescent COVID-19. The chain is built from TRBV7-3 and TRBJ2-2, with a possible D match to TRBD1 (6 bases). Sequencing used peripheral blood. Written as DNA, the CDR3 is TGTGCCAGCAGCTTGCGGCAGGGGAAGCACGGGGAGCTGTTTTTT. It encodes CASSLRQGKHGELFF.